One T cell receptor beta chain is described in this entry. Its target is not known. V lost 2 bases to trimming and J lost 10 bases; unmatched junction nucleotides: 14. In germline, CDR1 is SGDLS, CDR2 YYNGEE. CDR3 size: 16 residues. The authors reverse transcribed all of the isolated RNA, so sequencing captured expressed TCRB transcripts. TCRdb's copy holds only in-frame clones and misses some; the assay was immunoSEQ multiplex PCR. Of about 260,000 clones in the sample, just over 20% were seen once. This sample stems from a study of beta chain features in type 1 diabetes. Study-level findings and limits: Among all four CD4+ subsets, Type 1 diabetes patients had TCRB CDR3s that were moderately but significantly shorter.

The sample consisted of naive CD4+ T cells from blood. The chain has TRBV9 and TRBJ2-1; TRBD2 aligns across 8 bases. The source is a woman in her forties with type 1 diabetes. The CDR3, as DNA: TGTGCCAGCAGCGTGGACCGCGGGGGGAGTAGGGAGGAGCAGTTCTTC. Translation gives CASSVDRGGSREEQFF.